This TCR beta chain derives from a study of Ad26.COV2.S vaccination and SARS-CoV-2 variants. Study-wide background: Intramuscular Ad26.COV2.S at 5x10^10 or 1x10^11 viral particles. Whole-study findings and limits: The TCR breadth and depth analyses may have produced an underestimate of total T cell responses. The breadth of spike-specific CD8+ and CD4+ T cell responses after vaccination was reportedly substantial.

V was clipped by 5 bases and J by 8 bases; unmatched bases: 4. The CDR3 length is 12 residues. CDR1 SEHNR and CDR2 FQNEAQ come from the germline V gene (reference sequence). Treatment indicated: some 20 received Ad26.COV2.S at low or high dose, single or two shots; roughly 5 received placebo; per-sample allocation not given. The samples were gathered on day 63 after the first injection of vaccine or placebo. Expressing Wuhan-strain SARS-CoV-2 spike, an Ad26 vector served as the vaccine. On this clone: Its matching antigen is unknown.

Here immunoSEQ multiplex PCR was the method, and the copy in TCRdb shows in-frame clones only, minus some. Among about 680,000 clones listed, roughly 90% were seen once. This receptor was taken from a person between 18 and 59 years old who received the Ad26.COV2.S COVID-19 vaccine or a placebo. This material consisted of peripheral blood, taken in a trial of Ad26.COV2.S vaccine versus placebo. The V gene is TRBV7-9, the J gene TRBJ1-1; 8 bases agree with TRBD1. The CDR3 DNA follows: TGTGCCAGCAGCCCTACAGGGGGGGAAGCTTTCTTT. Its protein product is CASSPTGGEAFF.